This passage covers 15 T cell receptor beta chains from one sample sequenced in a study of T cell responses to AZD1222 COVID-19 vaccine. The protocol was immunoSEQ multiplex PCR, while the TCRdb copy is restricted to in-frame clones and leaves out a portion. The sample has 75,000 to 100,000 clones, more than 75% seen once. The sample here was peripheral blood, taken on day 0 of AZD1222 vaccination. Receptor source: an adult in good health.

The V call is TRBV15, the J call TRBJ1-2; TRBD1 agrees at 7 bases. CDR3 length equals 14 residues. The germline gives CDR1 LNHNV, CDR2 YYDKDF (reference sequence). The V segment lost 3 bases and the J segment 8 bases; nucleotides outside the gene matches: 9. The CDR3 DNA follows: TGTGCCACCAGCAGCGACAGGGCCCAGTTCGGCTACACCTTC. Encoded protein: CATSSDRAQFGYTF.

This rearrangement joins TRBV27 to TRBJ2-7; TRBD1 might be the D (5 bases). Trimming removed 5 bases from V and 2 bases from J, with 19 bases in between. Germline CDR1 reads MNHEY; CDR2 reads SMNVEV (reference sequence). This CDR3 is 16 amino acids long. The CDR3 region is CASSPLLNRLAYEQYF. CDR3 sequence (DNA): TGTGCCAGCAGTCCTTTATTGAACAGGCTCGCCTACGAGCAGTACTTC.

V is TRBV5-1 and J is TRBJ2-1; 8 bases are a match to TRBD1. V dropped 1 base and J dropped 0; count of bases not matched to a gene: 6. Germline CDR1 is SGHRS and CDR2 is YFSETQ. The CDR3 extends over 17 amino acids. Written as DNA, the CDR3 is TGCGCCAGCAGCTTGATCAGGGGGCAAAGCTCCTACAATGAGCAGTTCTTC. It is translated as CASSLIRGQSSYNEQFF.

The chain couples TRBV27 to TRBJ1-2, with TRBD1 as a possible D gene (5 bases). The CDR3 covers 17 residues. Germline V gives CDR1 MNHEY, CDR2 SMNVEV (reference sequence). V lost 7 bases and J 6 bases, leaving 27 bases between the germline ends. For the CDR3, the DNA is TGTGCCAGCATGGAGGCTTTTGAGCCGGGAGGGGCTAATGGCTACACCTTC. Amino acid sequence: CASMEAFEPGGANGYTF.

This rearrangement joins TRBV19 to TRBJ2-5; 11 bases line up with TRBD1. CDR3 length: 15 residues. The V gene's germline CDR1 is LNHDA and CDR2 SQIVND (reference sequence). V shed 4 bases, J shed 6 bases, and the junction held 7 bases outside the gene matches. CDR3 residues: CASSSGTGGIKTQYF. The CDR3 DNA follows: TGTGCCAGTAGTAGTGGGACAGGGGGTATAAAGACCCAGTACTTC.

CDR3 residues: CASSSGLAGEQYF. CDR3 in DNA: TGTGCCAGCAGCTCCGGACTAGCCGGCGAGCAGTACTTC. The V gene is TRBV5-6, the J gene TRBJ2-7; 8 bases agree with TRBD2. Trimming removed 3 bases from V and 6 bases from J; junction bases left unmatched: 5. The CDR3 contains 13 residues. The germline CDR1 and CDR2 sequences are SGHDT and YYEEEE.

In this sample, this clone turned up once. The rearrangement uses TRBV13 and TRBJ1-3; TRBD1 agrees at 7 bases. V lost 4 bases, J lost 4 bases, and 10 bases stayed unmatched. The CDR3 length is 16 residues. Per the germline V gene, CDR1 is PRHDT and CDR2 is FYEKMQ (reference sequence). CDR3 region: CASSSPRDSIGNTIYF. As DNA, the CDR3 is TGTGCCAGCAGCTCACCCCGGGACAGTATCGGAAACACCATATATTTT.

This clone was recorded only once. CDR3 in amino acids: CASRTFYRQGGFSEQYF. The CDR3 nucleotides are TGTGCCAGCAGGACTTTCTATCGACAGGGGGGATTTTCCGAGCAGTACTTC. The V call is TRBV27, the J call TRBJ2-7, with 9 nucleotides matching TRBD1. Germline V gene lookup returns CDR1 MNHEY and CDR2 SMNVEV (reference sequence). This CDR3 comprises 17 residues. J was trimmed by 6 bases and V by 6 bases; bases with no gene match: 18.

The CDR3, as DNA: TGTGCCAGCAGCGATAGGGCGGGAGGCGGCCCCCGAGAGACCCAGTACTTC. Residues: CASSDRAGGGPRETQYF. The chain couples TRBV9 to TRBJ2-5, with 8 bases that match TRBD2. Germline V gene data show CDR1 as SGDLS and CDR2 as YYNGEE. CDR3 length: 17 amino acids. V was pared by 3 bases and J by 4 bases, with 14 bases of the junction left unmatched.

The chain carries TRBV13 and TRBJ2-7, with D possibly TRBD2 on 6 matching bases. CDR3 length equals 15 residues. Looked up from germline, CDR1 is PRHDT and CDR2 is FYEKMQ (reference sequence). Trimming shortened V by 0 bases and J by 7 bases, and 16 bases separated the two germline ends. The CDR3 coding sequence is TGTGCCAGCAGCTTAGGGCCCGTCCTGGGGAGGGAGCAGTACTTC. Amino acid sequence: CASSLGPVLGREQYF. The whole variable domain, remainder taken from reference TRBV13 and TRBJ2-7, is AAGVIQSPRHLIKEKRETATLKCYPIPRHDTVYWYQQGPGQDPQFLISFYEKMQSDKGSIPDRFSAQQFSDYHSELNMSSLELGDSALYFCASSLGPVLGREQYFGPGTRLTVT.

The chain has TRBV4-1 and TRBJ1-2; D unclear. Germline V CDR1 and CDR2: MGHRA, YSYEKL. Between the trimmed V and J ends, which lost 0 bases and 2 bases, there was a span of 7 bases. This CDR3 region has 14 residues. Here the CDR3 DNA reads TGCGCCAGCAGCCAAGATTTAGGGAACTATGGCTACACCTTC. Encoded protein: CASSQDLGNYGYTF.

The rearrangement joins TRBV3-1 (or the pseudogene TRBV3-2) to TRBJ2-7, with TRBD1 identical over 9 bases. J was trimmed by 5 bases and V by 3 bases; bases with no gene match: 5. The CDR3 totals 14 residues. Per the germline V gene, CDR1 is LGHDT and CDR2 is YNNKEL (reference sequence). In DNA form, the CDR3 reads TGTGCCAGCAGCCATTGGGACAGGGTGCACGAGCAGTACTTC. This translates into CASSHWDRVHEQYF.

The V gene is TRBV4-1, the J gene TRBJ1-2; possibly TRBD1 for D (6 bases). Looked up from germline, CDR1 is MGHRA and CDR2 is YSYEKL. This CDR3 is 14 amino acids long. Trimming removed 1 base at V and 7 bases at J, with 13 bases between. CDR3 residues: CASSQVSGAGGYTF. The CDR3 DNA follows: TGCGCCAGCAGCCAAGTGTCAGGGGCGGGTGGCTACACCTTC.

This chain connects TRBV2 to TRBJ1-2, with D unclear. The CDR3 has 10 residues. V was trimmed by 2 bases and J by 6 bases, leaving 1 base between them. Germline loops: CDR1 SNHLY, CDR2 FYNNEI. In nucleotides, the CDR3 is TGTGCCAGCAGTGAAAATGGCTACACCTTC. Amino acid sequence: CASSENGYTF.

This chain joins TRBV27 and TRBJ1-2; D is possibly TRBD1 (5 bases). Germline V CDR1 and CDR2: MNHEY, SMNVEV (reference sequence). This CDR3 contains 13 residues. The V end was cut by 6 bases, the J end by 3 bases, with 11 bases between. The CDR3 here is CASSPDRDYGYTF. CDR3 coding DNA: TGTGCCAGCAGCCCCGACAGAGACTATGGCTACACCTTC.